These 17 T cell receptor beta chains came from one sample sequenced in a study of cytomegalovirus exposure and HLA in healthy donors. Primers: 60 Vbeta forward and 13 Jbeta reverse. The table came from immunoSEQ multiplex PCR; TCRdb's copy has only in-frame clones and leaves some out. The table has 110,000 to 150,000 clones, about three quarters seen once. Sequenced: PBMCs. Receptors were obtained from a woman aged 40 to 49 in good health and CMV-seronegative.

The V gene is TRBV27, the J gene TRBJ2-7; TRBD1 agrees at 8 bases. The junction had 3 bases not matched to a gene; V was cut back by 0 bases and J by 2 bases. Germline loops: CDR1 MNHEY, CDR2 SMNVEV (reference sequence). The length of the CDR3 is 15 residues. DNA of the CDR3: TGTGCCAGCAGTTTATCGGGGACAGGTCCCTACGAGCAGTACGTC. Translating gives CASSLSGTGPYEQYV.

The V gene is TRBV5-1, the J gene TRBJ2-4; a possible D gene is TRBD1 (7 bases). The ends were cut back, 4 bases at V and 4 bases at J, with 12 bases in the middle. The CDR3 has 14 residues. Germline assignment: CDR1 SGHRS and CDR2 YFSETQ. CDR3 bases: TGCGCCAGCAGCGTATCAGGGGGGAAAAACATTCAGTACTTC. Translated, it gives CASSVSGGKNIQYF.

The chain uses TRBV4-1 and TRBJ2-1, with 11 bases aligning to TRBD2. V dropped 4 bases and J dropped 7; count of bases not matched to a gene: 6. The germline gives CDR1 MGHRA, CDR2 YSYEKL. This CDR3 is built from 15 residues. The CDR3 reads CASSLTSGGLNEQFF. CDR3 nucleotides: TGCGCCAGCAGCCTTACTAGCGGGGGACTTAATGAGCAGTTCTTC.

CDR3 loop: CASSEAPRETQYF. The CDR3 DNA follows: TGTGCCAGCAGTGAAGCGCCTAGGGAGACCCAGTACTTC. This sequence joins TRBV2 and TRBJ2-5; D gene uncertain. Trimming removed 0 bases from V and 5 bases from J, with 7 bases in between. This CDR3 comprises 13 residues. CDR1 is SNHLY, CDR2 FYNNEI, per germline.

The table lists this clone with a count of one. The J gene is TRBJ2-7, the V gene TRBV7-9, with D perhaps matching TRBD1 (5 bases). This CDR3 comprises 13 residues. Trimming cost V 4 bases and J 5 bases, with 12 bases left between them. Germline V gene lookup returns CDR1 SEHNR and CDR2 FQNEAQ (reference sequence). CDR3 loop: CASSSRVSDEQYF. CDR3 sequence (DNA): TGTGCCAGCAGCTCCAGGGTTTCCGACGAGCAGTACTTC.

This clone was detected only a few times. The chain uses TRBV7-9 and TRBJ1-4; perhaps TRBD1 as D (6 bases). CDR1 is SEHNR and CDR2 is FQNEAQ in the germline V gene (reference sequence). V lost 4 bases, J lost 7 bases, and 19 bases lay in between. There are 16 residues in the CDR3. Written as DNA, the CDR3 is TGTGCCAGCAGCTCCCGTTGGACAGTGCTGGGTGAAAAACTGTTTTTT. It is translated as CASSSRWTVLGEKLFF.

The genes are TRBV7-6 and TRBJ2-2, with 8 bases aligning to TRBD2. V lost 2 bases to trimming and J lost 5 bases; unmatched junction nucleotides: 13. This CDR3 contains 18 residues. Germline CDR1 reads SGHVS; CDR2 reads FNYEAQ. CDR3 protein: CASSLRGGYTTTTGELFF. CDR3 nucleotides: TGTGCCAGCAGCTTACGGGGGGGATACACGACAACGACCGGGGAGCTGTTTTTT.

There are a few counts of this clone. The CDR3 region has the DNA TGTGCCAGCATTAAGAACACCGGGGAGCTGTTTTTT. Translating it yields CASIKNTGELFF. The gene calls are TRBV6-5 and TRBJ2-2; D is ambiguous. This CDR3 is built from 12 residues. Trimming shortened V by 7 bases and J by 1 base, and 4 bases separated the two germline ends. The germline V gene encodes CDR1 MNHEY and CDR2 SVGAGI.

This clone was detected only a few times. The chain employs TRBV5-1 and TRBJ2-7; 7 positions agree with TRBD1. Losses at the gene ends were 2 bases for V and 2 bases for J; bases not matched to a gene: 13. The CDR3 runs 17 residues. Looked up from germline, CDR1 is SGHRS and CDR2 is YFSETQ. The CDR3 is CASSLTSTGTATYEQYF. The DNA of the CDR3 is TGCGCCAGCAGCTTAACCTCAACCGGGACAGCTACCTACGAGCAGTACTTC.

The genes are TRBV7-9 and TRBJ1-3; maybe TRBD1 (6 bases). V dropped 4 bases and J dropped 0 bases, with 7 bases sitting between them. This CDR3 contains 14 residues. The V gene's germline CDR1 is SEHNR and CDR2 FQNEAQ (reference sequence). The CDR3 region has the DNA TGTGCCAGCAGCTCACAGGGCTCTGGAAACACCATATATTTT. Translating it yields CASSSQGSGNTIYF.

V and J are TRBV28 and TRBJ2-7; tentative D call: TRBD1 (6 bases). The CDR3 totals 14 residues. The V gene lost 6 bases and the J gene lost 3 bases, with 15 bases spanning the gap. CDR1 is MDHEN and CDR2 is SYDVKM in the germline V gene. CDR3 DNA sequence: TGTGCCAGCAGAAGAGGAAACAGGGACTACGAGCAGTACGTC. It codes for CASRRGNRDYEQYV.

V and J are TRBV7-6 and TRBJ2-3, with TRBD2 matching 10 bases. CDR1 SGHVS and CDR2 FNYEAQ come from the germline V gene. CDR3 length equals 19 residues. The V segment lost 0 bases and the J segment 1 base; nucleotides outside the gene matches: 10. CDR3 DNA sequence: TGTGCCAGCAGCTTAGCGGACAGCGGGGGGGCGTGGGGCACAGATACGCAGTATTTT. Its protein is CASSLADSGGAWGTDTQYF.

V and J are TRBV6-5 and TRBJ2-1; D perhaps matches TRBD2 (6 bases). From germline, CDR1 is MNHEY and CDR2 SVGAGI. The CDR3 length is 16 residues. V gave up 2 bases and J gave up 8 bases, with 19 bases separating them. For the CDR3, the DNA is TGTGCCAGCAGTTACACCTTCGGGGGAACACTGGATGAGCAGTTCTTC. This sequence encodes CASSYTFGGTLDEQFF.

The rearrangement uses TRBV5-1 and TRBJ2-1; 12 bases are a match to TRBD2. The germline V gene has CDR1 SGHRS and CDR2 YFSETQ. J was trimmed by 7 bases and V by 0 bases; bases with no gene match: 8. The CDR3 covers 17 residues. The CDR3 here is CASSLDSSGGGWNEQFF. The CDR3, as DNA: TGCGCCAGCAGCTTGGATTCTAGCGGGGGGGGTTGGAATGAGCAGTTCTTC.

The rearrangement links TRBV5-1 to TRBJ2-5; 9 nucleotides match TRBD2. This CDR3 has 14 residues. Germline V gene sequence: CDR1 SGHRS, CDR2 YFSETQ. The V segment lost 7 bases and the J segment 5 bases; nucleotides outside the gene matches: 9. CDR3 sequence reads: CASGDSGGAETQYF. DNA for the CDR3: TGCGCCAGCGGCGATAGCGGGGGAGCGGAGACCCAGTACTTC.

V is TRBV10-2 and J is TRBJ1-1; 10 positions agree with TRBD1. The V segment lost 6 bases and the J segment 7 bases; nucleotides outside the gene matches: 14. The CDR3 sequence is 16 residues long. Looked up from germline, CDR1 is WSHSY and CDR2 is SAAADI. CDR3 DNA: TGCGCCAGCAGACCCGCCGGGACAGGGGTATTGGATGAAGCTTTCTTT. Translation: CASRPAGTGVLDEAFF.

This clone is a singleton in its sample. The chain uses TRBV5-4 and TRBJ1-2, with D tentatively TRBD1 (6 bases). The V gene lost 2 bases and the J gene lost 6 bases, with 14 bases spanning the gap. Looked up from germline, CDR1 is SGHNT and CDR2 is YYREEE (reference sequence). The CDR3 contains 14 residues. CDR3 amino acids: CASSLEGGGNGYTF. In nucleotides, the CDR3 is TGTGCCAGCAGCTTAGAGGGGGGGGGTAATGGCTACACCTTC.